Listed here are 25 T cell receptor beta chains from one sample, sequenced in a study of cytomegalovirus exposure and HLA in healthy donors. The PCR employed 60 Vbeta primers together with 13 Jbeta primers. Method: immunoSEQ multiplex PCR; TCRdb's copy keeps in-frame clones and lacks some. The table lists about 110,000 clones, 65% to 90% of them singletons, with 1.6% in the top ten. The sequenced sample was PBMCs. The receptors come from a man between 45 and 60 years old in good health and CMV-seronegative.

The V call is TRBV6-6, the J call TRBJ1-5; D is uncertain. V was pared by 0 bases and J by 7 bases, with 13 bases between. Germline V gives CDR1 MNHNY, CDR2 SVGAGI (reference sequence). There are 15 residues in the CDR3. For the CDR3, the DNA is TGTGCCAGCAGTTACTCGTCTCCCGACAACCAGCCCCAGCATTTT. Protein: CASSYSSPDNQPQHF.

The chain recombines TRBV5-5 with TRBJ1-6; possibly TRBD1 for D (6 bases). CDR3 length: 17 amino acids. V lost 1 base to trimming and J lost 2 bases, with 13 bases between them. Per the germline V gene, CDR1 is SGHKS and CDR2 is YYEKEE (reference sequence). CDR3: CASSLTGRGTYNSPLHF. The CDR3 bases are TGTGCCAGCAGCTTGACGGGCAGGGGAACCTATAATTCACCCCTCCACTTT.

The chain couples TRBV30 to TRBJ1-5; maybe TRBD1 (5 bases). Trimming took 1 base from V and 7 from J, leaving 11 bases between them. The germline V gene encodes CDR1 GTSNPN and CDR2 SVGIG (reference sequence). The CDR3 has 13 residues. CDR3 amino acids: CAWSDGGNQPQHF. The DNA of the CDR3 is TGTGCCTGGAGTGACGGGGGGAACCAGCCCCAGCATTTT.

The chain couples TRBV30 to TRBJ2-5; 10 nucleotides line up with TRBD1. The ends lost 2 bases at V and 2 bases at J; junction bases unmatched: 5. The CDR3 is 15 residues long. CDR1 GTSNPN and CDR2 SVGIG come from the germline V gene (reference sequence). This chain's CDR3 is CAWSIRGQGQETQYF. The CDR3 coding sequence is TGTGCCTGGAGTATTAGGGGACAGGGGCAAGAGACCCAGTACTTC.

The V and J genes are TRBV6-5 and TRBJ1-1, with TRBD1 matching 8 bases. This CDR3 has 14 amino acids. Germline-derived CDR1 and CDR2 are MNHEY and SVGAGI. J lost 1 base, V lost 2 bases, and 0 bases had no gene match. The CDR3 coding sequence is TGTGCCAGCAGTTACGGGACAGGGAACACTGAAGCTTTCTTT. Protein: CASSYGTGNTEAFF.

The chain joins TRBV9 to TRBJ2-3; 9 bases are shared with TRBD1. Germline loops: CDR1 SGDLS, CDR2 YYNGEE. J gave up 1 base and V 1 base, and 4 bases lay outside the gene matches. The CDR3 covers 16 residues. The CDR3: CASSVMDRGGTDTQYF. In DNA form, the CDR3 reads TGTGCCAGCAGCGTAATGGACAGGGGAGGCACAGATACGCAGTATTTT.

The chain carries TRBV18 and TRBJ2-1; 10 nucleotides line up with TRBD2. Germline CDR1 reads KGHSH; CDR2 reads LQKENI. V was pared by 1 base and J by 0 bases, with 6 bases of the junction left unmatched. The CDR3 length is 18 residues. CDR3 sequence reads: CASSPRVTSGISYNEQFF. CDR3 bases: TGTGCCAGCTCACCACGGGTAACTAGCGGGATCTCCTACAATGAGCAGTTCTTC.

The chain links TRBV7-8 to TRBJ2-7, with D perhaps matching TRBD2 (6 bases). CDR1 and CDR2 from the germline V gene are SGHVS and FQNEAQ. The V end lost 5 bases, the J end lost 3 bases, and 17 bases lay between the germline ends. The CDR3 loop spans 15 amino acids. The CDR3 loop reads CASSPRAGTGYEQYV. The CDR3 DNA is TGTGCCAGCAGCCCCCGTGCGGGGACTGGCTACGAGCAGTACGTC.

J is TRBJ2-5 and V is TRBV19; 9 bases agree with TRBD2. The J call may not be correct, given that the DNA end is closer to TRBJ2-7. The CDR3 spans 16 residues. CDR1 is LNHDA and CDR2 is SQIVND in the germline V gene (reference sequence). This chain's CDR3 is CASSILSSGELYEQYF. DNA of the CDR3: TGTGCCAGTAGTATCCTTTCTAGCGGGGAGCTCTACGAGCAGTACTTC.

CDR3 sequence reads: CATSRGVGGNTEAFF. The CDR3 coding sequence is TGTGCCACCAGCAGAGGGGTTGGAGGAAACACTGAAGCTTTCTTT. V usage is TRBV15 and J usage is TRBJ1-1; D is uncertain. V was shortened by 1 base and J by 2 bases, with 11 bases between the two germline ends. CDR3 length: 15 amino acids. Germline V lookup: CDR1 LNHNV, CDR2 YYDKDF (reference sequence).

The chain links TRBV7-2 to TRBJ1-1; D might be TRBD1 (5 bases). Germline V CDR1 and CDR2: SGHTA, FQGNSA. The CDR3 loop spans 13 amino acids. The germline V and J ends were trimmed by 5 bases and 5 bases, with 12 bases remaining between them. CDR3 sequence (DNA): TGTGCCAGCAGCCCCGCAGGGTGGACTGAAGCTTTCTTT. Translating gives CASSPAGWTEAFF.

This chain joins TRBV7-3 and TRBJ2-5; D is perhaps TRBD1 (6 bases). The end of the DNA is better explained by TRBJ2-7, so the J call may be wrong. This CDR3 is 14 amino acids long. The V gene's germline CDR1 is SGHTA and CDR2 FQGTGA. The CDR3 here is CASSLRLGADEQYF. CDR3 in DNA: TGTGCCAGCAGCTTAAGACTGGGGGCCGACGAGCAGTACTTC.

This clone occurred once. The chain couples TRBV5-1 to TRBJ1-1, with D possibly being TRBD1 (6 bases). The V end lost 1 base, the J end lost 3 bases, and 16 bases lay between the germline ends. The CDR3 runs 16 residues. The germline V gene has CDR1 SGHRS and CDR2 YFSETQ. The CDR3 protein is CASSLQPAGAYTEAFF. The CDR3 bases are TGCGCCAGCAGCTTGCAGCCGGCAGGGGCCTACACTGAAGCTTTCTTT.

The chain combines TRBV7-2 with TRBJ2-1; 8 bases fit TRBD1. With 7 bases clipped from V and 9 bases from J, the junction kept 11 bases outside the gene matches. There are 14 residues in the CDR3. Per germline, CDR1 SGHTA and CDR2 FQGNSA. CDR3 in DNA: TGTGCCAGCAAGGGGATACAGGGGGTGGGTGAGCAGTTCTTC. This sequence encodes CASKGIQGVGEQFF.

The CDR3: CASSYGGSNSPLHF. CDR3 nucleotide sequence: TGTGCCAGCAGTTATGGGGGGAGTAATTCACCCCTCCACTTT. The V and J genes are TRBV6-5 and TRBJ1-6, with a tentative D call TRBD1 (5 bases). The CDR3 extends over 14 amino acids. Germline V gene lookup returns CDR1 MNHEY and CDR2 SVGAGI. Trimming removed 3 bases at V and 6 bases at J, with 9 bases between.

This clone was picked up one time. The chain joins TRBV7-6 to TRBJ1-2; D remains unclear. Germline V gene lookup returns CDR1 SGHVS and CDR2 FNYEAQ. The CDR3 has 13 amino acids. Trimming left V 5 bases short and J 2 bases short, with 9 bases between. The CDR3 region is CASSHAGNYGYTF. Written as DNA, the CDR3 is TGTGCCAGCAGCCACGCGGGGAACTATGGCTACACCTTC.

The chain has TRBV29-1 and TRBJ2-5, with 10 bases that match TRBD1. The CDR3 loop spans 19 amino acids. Germline V gives CDR1 SQVTM, CDR2 ANQGSEA. In DNA form, the CDR3 reads TGCAGTGTAAATAGAGCTATCAACACCGGGACAGGGGACCAAGAGACCCAGTACTTC. This sequence encodes CSVNRAINTGTGDQETQYF.

The gene calls are TRBV28 and TRBJ2-7; 10 nucleotides align to TRBD2. V trimming: 4 bases; J trimming: 7 bases; junction bases outside the gene matches: 13. The CDR3 spans 16 residues. CDR1 and CDR2 from the germline V gene are MDHEN and SYDVKM. The CDR3 loop is CASSSTGTSAVGEQYF. Here the CDR3 DNA reads TGTGCCAGCAGTTCCACCGGGACTAGCGCCGTTGGTGAGCAGTACTTC.

The chain combines TRBV28 with TRBJ1-4, with 8 nucleotides matching TRBD1. V gave up 6 bases and J gave up 7 bases; unmatched junction bases: 10. CDR3 size: 15 residues. Germline V lookup: CDR1 MDHEN, CDR2 SYDVKM. The CDR3 reads CASSFPTTGVEKLFF. The CDR3 region has the DNA TGTGCCAGCAGCTTCCCAACGACAGGGGTTGAAAAACTGTTTTTT.

The gene calls are TRBV27 and TRBJ1-2; D is unclear. Per germline, CDR1 MNHEY and CDR2 SMNVEV (reference sequence). V was cut by 2 bases and J by 9 bases, with 16 bases left in between. The CDR3 covers 14 residues. The CDR3 sequence: CASSLSLRLGSYTF. For the CDR3, the DNA is TGTGCCAGCAGTTTAAGTTTGAGACTCGGGAGCTACACCTTC.

The chain combines TRBV7-9 with TRBJ2-1; 7 nucleotides match TRBD1. With 1 base clipped from V and 1 base from J, the junction kept 1 base outside the gene matches. Germline values: CDR1 SEHNR, CDR2 FQNEAQ (reference sequence). The CDR3 covers 15 residues. CDR3 DNA: TGTGCCAGCAGCTTAGACAGGGGATCCTACAATGAGCAGTTCTTC. It codes for CASSLDRGSYNEQFF. Combining the CDR3 with reference TRBV7-9 and TRBJ2-1 gives the whole variable domain DTGVSQNPRHKITKRGQNVTFRCDPISEHNRLYWYRQTLGQGPEFLTYFQNEAQLEKSRLLSDRFSAERPKGSFSTLEIQRTEQGDSAMYLCASSLDRGSYNEQFFGPGTRLTVL.

V and J are TRBV9 and TRBJ2-3, with 14 bases lining up with TRBD2. The CDR3 is 14 amino acids. V shed 3 bases, J shed 9 bases, and the junction held 3 bases outside the gene matches. Germline V gene data show CDR1 as SGDLS and CDR2 as YYNGEE. The CDR3 coding sequence is TGTGCCAGCAGCGGGACTAGCGGGGGGTCGACGCAGTATTTT. Translating it yields CASSGTSGGSTQYF.

The chain recombines TRBV18 with TRBJ1-5; 12 nucleotides align to TRBD1. CDR3 length: 14 amino acids. Trimming cost V 4 bases and J 7 bases; bases outside gene matches: 2. Germline CDR1 KGHSH, CDR2 LQKENI. CDR3 region: CASSLGTGGQPQHF. In DNA, the CDR3 is TGTGCCAGCTCACTCGGGACAGGGGGCCAGCCCCAGCATTTT.

The CDR3 loop is CASSLDVGPSSGNTIYF. DNA of the CDR3: TGCGCCAGCAGCTTGGATGTGGGGCCTTCCTCTGGAAACACCATATATTTT. This rearrangement joins TRBV5-1 to TRBJ1-3; D may be TRBD1 (5 bases). The germline V and J ends were trimmed by 0 bases and 0 bases, with 13 bases remaining between them. CDR3 length equals 17 residues. Germline loops: CDR1 SGHRS, CDR2 YFSETQ.

The chain couples TRBV5-1 to TRBJ2-3; no clear D gene. The germline V gene encodes CDR1 SGHRS and CDR2 YFSETQ. This CDR3 has 12 amino acids. V was cut by 4 bases and J by 5 bases, with 8 bases left in between. CDR3 amino acids: CASSLGEDTQYF. The CDR3 bases are TGCGCCAGCAGCCTCGGTGAAGATACGCAGTATTTT.